The rows below give T cell receptor beta chains drawn from one sample of a study of shared clonotypes between healthy human individuals. Libraries were prepared by immunoSEQ multiplex PCR; TCRdb keeps only in-frame clonotypes and omits some of them. The sample carries about 480,000 clones, around 79% recorded once. Sample: PBMCs. These receptor sequences come from a middle-aged woman in good health. Some clones in this sample may be carry-over from other donors' samples. Both conserved end residues are part of each CDR3. Fields, in order: CDR3 protein, CDR3 DNA, V gene, J gene, clone size, D gene. The D gene is left open where the match is weak. Rows give clone size only sometimes, using once, few, many, or a class for an expanded clone.

CASSVAIQTLNSGANVLTF,TGTGCCAGCAGCGTAGCCATACAGACCCTTAACTCTGGGGCCAACGTCCTGACTTTC,TRBV9,TRBJ2-6,NA,NA
CASSIRTGVEKLFF,TGTGCCAGTAGTATCCGGACAGGGGTTGAAAAACTGTTTTTT,TRBV19,TRBJ1-4,few,TRBD1
CASSLGGTGDHEKLFF,TGTGCCAGCAGCTTGGGGGGGACAGGGGACCATGAAAAACTGTTTTTT,TRBV5-4,TRBJ1-4,few,TRBD1
CATSRDRMEQYF,TGTGCCACCAGCAGAGATCGAATGGAGCAGTACTTC,TRBV15,TRBJ2-7,NA,NA
CASSGQSFGTQYF,TGCGCCAGCAGTGGACAGTCCTTTGGGACCCAGTACTTC,TRBV10-1,TRBJ2-5,NA,NA
CASSQKGGRYLYGYTF,TGCGCCAGCAGCCAAAAGGGGGGCAGGTACCTCTATGGCTACACCTTC,TRBV4-3,TRBJ1-2,NA,NA
CASSSELGGTDTQYF,TGTGCCAGCAGCTCAGAACTGGGGGGGACGGATACGCAGTATTTT,TRBV4-2,TRBJ2-3,many,TRBD2
CASSIAVQGTEAFF,TGTGCCAGTAGTATAGCAGTCCAGGGGACTGAAGCTTTCTTT,TRBV19,TRBJ1-1,NA,NA
CASSQLGPGETQYF,TGTGCCAGCAGCCAATTGGGCCCGGGGGAGACCCAGTACTTC,TRBV7-3,TRBJ2-5,NA,NA
CASSLKGGEQYF,TGTGCCAGCAGCTTAAAGGGGGGCGAGCAGTACTTC,TRBV13,TRBJ2-7,NA,NA
CASSSTGGFTAFF,TGTGCCAGCAGCTCAACAGGGGGCTTTACGGCTTTCTTT,TRBV5-4,TRBJ1-1,NA,TRBD1
CASSSPGGQFSNQPQHF,TGTGCCAGCAGCTCCCCCGGAGGACAGTTTAGCAATCAGCCCCAGCATTTT,TRBV7-8,TRBJ1-5,NA,NA
CASSKRRRKYSNQPQHF,TGTGCCAGCAGCAAAAGACGACGCAAATATAGCAATCAGCCCCAGCATTTT,TRBV21-1,TRBJ1-5,NA,NA
CASTALVRGRYNEQFF,TGTGCCAGCACTGCCTTAGTGAGGGGGAGATACAATGAGCAGTTCTTC,TRBV11-2,TRBJ2-1,NA,NA
CASRGPSSYNEQFF,TGTGCCAGCAGGGGACCGAGCTCCTACAATGAGCAGTTCTTC,TRBV6-5,TRBJ2-1,NA,NA
CSVYRNMNTEAFF,TGCAGCGTTTACAGGAATATGAACACTGAAGCTTTCTTT,TRBV29-1,TRBJ1-1,NA,NA
CASSSQSTVEETQYF,TGTGCCAGCAGCTCACAGTCGACAGTAGAAGAGACCCAGTACTTC,TRBV11-1,TRBJ2-5,NA,NA
CASSLSREYEQFF,TGTGCCAGCAGCTTATCCCGGGAGTATGAGCAGTTCTTC,TRBV11-2,TRBJ2-1,NA,NA
CASSSQGDTDTQYF,TGCGCCAGCAGCTCACAGGGAGACACAGATACGCAGTATTTT,TRBV5-1,TRBJ2-3,NA,NA
CASSSSLAGNTQYF,TGTGCCAGCAGCTCTTCCCTAGCGGGTAATACGCAGTATTTT,TRBV7-3,TRBJ2-3,NA,TRBD2
CASSQSRRAPDEGNQPQHF,TGCGCCAGCAGTCAATCCCGCCGGGCGCCAGATGAGGGCAATCAGCCCCAGCATTTT,TRBV23-1,TRBJ1-5,NA,NA
CASLTPDRCDPGQYF,TGTGCCAGCCTCACACCGGACAGGTGCGATCCTGGTCAGTACTTC,TRBV19,TRBJ2-4,NA,TRBD1
CASSLADGAGYEKLFF,TGTGCCAGCAGCTTGGCTGATGGGGCTGGTTATGAAAAACTGTTTTTT,TRBV5-6,TRBJ1-4,NA,NA
CASSHLRSYEQYF,TGCGCCAGCAGCCATCTTCGCTCCTACGAGCAGTACTTC,TRBV4-1,TRBJ2-7,once,NA
CASSIATGGTYGYTF,TGTGCCAGTAGTATAGCGACAGGGGGCACCTATGGCTACACCTTC,TRBV19,TRBJ1-2,many,TRBD1
CASIGLLSNQPQHF,TGTGCCAGCATCGGATTACTCAGCAATCAGCCCCAGCATTTT,TRBV6-1,TRBJ1-5,NA,NA
CASSPLRDIASYEQYF,TGTGCCAGCTCACCACTTAGGGACATAGCCTCCTACGAGCAGTACTTC,TRBV18,TRBJ2-7,NA,NA
CASSGPSWGTEAFF,TGCGCCAGCAGTGGGCCCTCTTGGGGCACTGAAGCTTTCTTT,TRBV10-2,TRBJ1-1,NA,NA
CASSASGGGSYNEQFF,TGTGCTAGCAGCGCGTCCGGGGGAGGGTCCTACAATGAGCAGTTCTTC,TRBV7-7,TRBJ2-1,NA,TRBD2